The 17 T cell receptor beta chains given below trace back to one sample, sequenced in a study of cytomegalovirus exposure and HLA in healthy donors. PCR primers comprised 60 Vbeta and 13 Jbeta primers. Libraries were prepared by immunoSEQ multiplex PCR; TCRdb keeps only in-frame clonotypes and omits some of them. The table includes approximately 150,000 clones, 71% detected once. The sample comprised PBMCs. These TCRs come from a woman aged 25 to 45 in good health and CMV-seronegative.

V gene TRBV18 combines with J gene TRBJ1-1, with 11 bases matching TRBD1. J gave up 3 bases and V 3 bases, and 6 bases lay outside the gene matches. The CDR3 sequence is 16 residues long. Per the germline V gene, CDR1 is KGHSH and CDR2 is LQKENI. In DNA form, the CDR3 reads TGTGCCAGCTCACCGGGACAGGGGGAGTCTTACACTGAAGCTTTCTTT. Encoded protein: CASSPGQGESYTEAFF. Full variable domain (missing parts from reference TRBV18 and TRBJ1-1): NAGVMQNPRHLVRRRGQEARLRCSPMKGHSHVYWYRQLPEEGLKFMVYLQKENIIDESGMPKERFSAEFPKEGPSILRIQQVVRGDSAAYFCASSPGQGESYTEAFFGQGTRLTVV.

This clone occurred a few times. At one of its ends the junction is not consistent with the germline gene, which may arise from a read error. The chain uses TRBV7-9 and TRBJ2-7, with TRBD2 matching over 8 bases. Per germline, CDR1 SEHNR and CDR2 FQNEAQ (reference sequence). CDR3 length equals 15 residues. In DNA, the CDR3 is TGTTCCAGCAGCTTAGGGGGACTAGAACTAAACGAGCAGTACTTC. Its protein product is CSSSLGGLELNEQYF.

There are a few counts of this clone. This chain connects TRBV7-6 to TRBJ2-2, with 8 bases aligning to TRBD1. The CDR3 length is 15 residues. V lost 5 bases to trimming and J lost 1 base; unmatched junction nucleotides: 3. Germline CDR1 SGHVS, CDR2 FNYEAQ. The CDR3 loop reads CASSRQGLNTGELFF. The CDR3 DNA follows: TGTGCCAGCAGCCGACAGGGGCTGAACACCGGGGAGCTGTTTTTT.

J is TRBJ2-6 and V is TRBV19; D is possibly TRBD2 (5 bases). Germline CDR1 and CDR2: LNHDA and SQIVND (reference sequence). This CDR3 region has 15 residues. V was pared by 3 bases and J by 4 bases, with 10 bases between. CDR3 coding DNA: TGTGCCAGTAGTATGGTGGGAGCCGGGGCCAACGTCCTGACTTTC. Its protein product is CASSMVGAGANVLTF.

About this clone itself: The conserved phenylalanine or tryptophan is not found at the CDR3 terminus, so this likely reflects a read error. The V gene is TRBV27, the J gene TRBJ1-6, with D possibly being TRBD1 (5 bases). The V gene lost 3 bases and the J gene lost 3 bases, with 9 bases spanning the gap. There are 15 residues in the CDR3. Germline-derived CDR1 and CDR2 are MNHEY and SMNVEV (reference sequence). CDR3 DNA: TGTGCCAGCAGTTTGAGACAGAGCTATAATTCACCCCTCCACCTT. Translation gives CASSLRQSYNSPLHL.

Comment on this clone: One end of the junction varies from germline; a read error may be responsible. The gene calls are TRBV7-9 and TRBJ1-4, with 10 nucleotides matching TRBD1. This CDR3 spans 19 amino acids. CDR1 is SEHNR, CDR2 FQNEAQ, per germline (reference sequence). DNA of the CDR3: TGTTCCAGCAGCGTCGAACTCCGGGACAGGGGCCAGGGTAATGAAAAACTGTTTTTT. As protein: CSSSVELRDRGQGNEKLFF.

The chain joins TRBV5-4 to TRBJ2-7, with 8 bases matching TRBD1. The CDR3 covers 18 residues. V was pared by 2 bases and J by 1 base, with 14 bases of the junction left unmatched. Per the germline V gene, CDR1 is SGHNT and CDR2 is YYREEE (reference sequence). The CDR3 protein is CASSFRQGATSRSYEQYF. The CDR3 DNA reads as TGTGCCAGCAGCTTTAGGCAGGGGGCGACGTCTCGGTCCTACGAGCAGTACTTC.

The chain uses TRBV2 and TRBJ2-1, with 8 bases identical to TRBD2. The CDR3 runs to 15 residues. V shed 4 bases, J shed 4 bases, and the junction held 6 bases outside the gene matches. Germline V gene lookup returns CDR1 SNHLY and CDR2 FYNNEI. The CDR3 loop reads CASSAGTSAYNEQFF. The CDR3 DNA reads TGTGCCAGCAGTGCCGGGACTAGTGCATACAATGAGCAGTTCTTC.

V usage is TRBV7-2 and J usage is TRBJ1-1; the D is unclear. Trimming took 5 bases from V and 2 from J, leaving 15 bases between them. This CDR3 is built from 15 residues. Germline CDR1 SGHTA, CDR2 FQGNSA. In nucleotides, the CDR3 is TGTGCCAGCAGCCCCCGGGGAGATTACAACACTGAAGCTTTCTTT. Protein product: CASSPRGDYNTEAFF.

The chain has TRBV5-6 and TRBJ2-1, with a possible D match to TRBD1 (5 bases). This CDR3 has 11 amino acids. Germline V gene sequence: CDR1 SGHDT, CDR2 YYEEEE. Trimming cost V 2 bases and J 9 bases, with 6 bases left between them. DNA of the CDR3: TGTGCCAGCAGCTTTCAGGGTGAGCAGTTCTTC. Translating it yields CASSFQGEQFF.

The chain recombines TRBV28 with TRBJ1-5, with D possibly TRBD1 on 6 matching bases. Trimming removed 4 bases from V and 5 bases from J, with 18 bases in between. The CDR3 covers 16 residues. Looked up from germline, CDR1 is MDHEN and CDR2 is SYDVKM. The CDR3: CASSSREGDFYQPQHF. The CDR3 DNA follows: TGTGCCAGCAGTTCCCGCGAGGGGGATTTTTATCAGCCCCAGCATTTT.

This clone was seen more than once but under ten times. The chain combines TRBV10-3 with TRBJ2-3; D is uncertain. CDR3 length: 12 amino acids. V gave up 3 bases and J gave up 4 bases, with 5 bases separating them. Germline V gene data show CDR1 as ENHRY and CDR2 as SYGVKD. As DNA, the CDR3 is TGTGCCATCAGTGAACACGCAGATACGCAGTATTTT. Residues: CAISEHADTQYF.

This clone has just a few counts. This chain links TRBV2 with TRBJ2-4, with TRBD1 identical over 11 bases. The CDR3 is 17 amino acids. Trimming took 6 bases from V and 0 from J; bases not matched to a gene: 7. Germline CDR1 SNHLY, CDR2 FYNNEI. The CDR3 spells CASSPDRGLLAKNIQYF. In DNA form, the CDR3 reads TGTGCCAGCAGCCCGGACAGGGGGCTTTTAGCCAAAAACATTCAGTACTTC.

CDR3 bases: TGTGCCAGCAGGACCCTAGGGGGGAACACTGAAGCTTTCTTT. This encodes CASRTLGGNTEAFF. This chain links TRBV6-1 with TRBJ1-1; D might be TRBD1 (6 bases). The CDR3 is 14 amino acids. Germline V gene sequence: CDR1 MNHNS, CDR2 SASEGT. Trimming pared 6 bases from V and 1 base from J, leaving 12 bases between.

This clone came up once. V gene TRBV28 combines with J gene TRBJ2-1; D is possibly TRBD1 (6 bases). The CDR3 is 14 residues long. V lost 3 bases and J lost 6, with 12 bases in between. CDR1 and CDR2 from the germline V gene are MDHEN and SYDVKM. In nucleotides, the CDR3 is TGTGCCAGCAGTTTTGGGGGCGAAAGCAATGAGCAGTTCTTC. Translating gives CASSFGGESNEQFF.

The rearrangement links TRBV5-4 to TRBJ2-2, with TRBD2 identical over 14 bases. The germline CDR1 and CDR2 sequences are SGHNT and YYREEE (reference sequence). The CDR3 consists of 18 residues. V gave up 3 bases and J gave up 5 bases; unmatched junction bases: 9. CDR3 amino acids: CASSSPGLAGAGTGELFF. CDR3 coding DNA: TGTGCCAGCAGCTCCCCGGGACTAGCGGGGGCGGGTACCGGGGAGCTGTTTTTT.

This chain uses TRBV11-1 with TRBJ2-5; 11 bases are a match to TRBD2. V shed 5 bases and J 1 base; nucleotides not matched to a gene: 6. Germline-derived CDR1 and CDR2 are SGHAT and FQDESV (reference sequence). The CDR3 length is 16 residues. The DNA for the CDR3 is TGTGCCAGCAGCCCGTTAGCGGGGGGGCCCCAAGAGACCCAGTACTTC. Translated: CASSPLAGGPQETQYF.